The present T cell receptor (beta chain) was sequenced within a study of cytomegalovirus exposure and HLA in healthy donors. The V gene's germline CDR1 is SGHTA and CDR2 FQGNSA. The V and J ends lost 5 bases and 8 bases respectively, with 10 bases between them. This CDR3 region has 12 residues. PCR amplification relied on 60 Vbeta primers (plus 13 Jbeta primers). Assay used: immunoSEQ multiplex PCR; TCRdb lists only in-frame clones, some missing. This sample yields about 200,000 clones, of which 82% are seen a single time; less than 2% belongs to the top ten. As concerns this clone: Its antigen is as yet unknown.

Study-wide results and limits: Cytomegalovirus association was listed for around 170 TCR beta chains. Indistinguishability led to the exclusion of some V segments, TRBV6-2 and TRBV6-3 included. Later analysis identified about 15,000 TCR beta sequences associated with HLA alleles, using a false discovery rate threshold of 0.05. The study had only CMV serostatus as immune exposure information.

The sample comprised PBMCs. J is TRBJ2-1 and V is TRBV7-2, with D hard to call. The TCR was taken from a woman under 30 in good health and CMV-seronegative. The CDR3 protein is CASSTYLDEQFF. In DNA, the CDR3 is TGTGCCAGCAGCACGTACTTAGATGAGCAGTTCTTC.